This T cell receptor beta chain was identified during a study of blood T cell repertoires in COVID-19. Study-wide context: The United States, Italy and Spain were the sources of the acute and convalescent COVID-19 samples. T cells, B-cell-depleted T cells, or PBMCs supplied cDNA or gDNA.

Methods used by the authors: Using reference gene primer amplification, nucleated cell counts were estimated. Generated by immunoSEQ multiplex PCR, the TCRdb table keeps only in-frame clones and is missing some. The V and J calls and the clone size are those of that table, but D and trimming were determined from the DNA. The sample has 410,000 or so clones; 86% are singletons. CDR3 length equals 15 residues. The ends lost 4 bases at V and 4 bases at J; junction bases unmatched: 8. CDR1 and CDR2 (germline): SGHDT, YYEEEE. Sequenced material: peripheral blood. The rearrangement uses TRBV5-6 and TRBJ1-3, with TRBD1 identical over 7 bases. The clonotype was recovered from a woman younger than 45 with active or convalescent COVID-19. This chain's CDR3 is CASSADRVSGNTIYF. As DNA, the CDR3 is TGTGCCAGCAGCGCCGACAGGGTCTCCGGAAACACCATATATTTT.